These 8 T cell receptor beta chains share one sample of origin, sequenced in a study of blood T cells in healthy people across ages. It was with a sample-barcoded 5' primer and a J-beta primer mix that a second PCR of about 7 to 12 cycles was run. Each CDR3 protein gets one entry after TCRdb re-called the 5' RACE reads with MiXCR. The table includes about 1.8 million distinct CDR3 sequences, roughly 52% detected once. Sequencing was done on a sample of blood. These receptors came from a woman aged 35 to 49 in good health.

V is TRBV9 and J is TRBJ2-5; 12 bases fit TRBD2. This CDR3 has 15 amino acids. Trimming at V came to 4 bases and at J to 6 bases, leaving 7 bases not matched to a gene. Per germline, CDR1 SGDLS and CDR2 YYNGEE. CDR3 sequence (DNA): TGTGCCAGCAGCAATCTAGCGGGGGGGAGTAAGACCCAGTACTTC. Protein sequence: CASSNLAGGSKTQYF.

This clonotype has just a few counts. This chain links TRBV20-1 with TRBJ2-3; possible D gene TRBD2, 5 bases. The V end was cut by 6 bases, the J end by 3 bases, with 19 bases between. The germline V gene encodes CDR1 DFQATT and CDR2 SNEGSKA (reference sequence). The CDR3 spans 15 residues. CDR3 sequence (DNA): TGCAGTGCCCAAAACCCACTAGAGCTTACAGATACGCAGTATTTT. It translates to CSAQNPLELTDTQYF.

As regards this clonotype: Relative to the germline gene, one junction end is altered; a read error may explain this. J is TRBJ1-5 and V is TRBV15; no reliable D call. CDR1 is LNHNV and CDR2 is YYDKDF in the germline V gene (reference sequence). The CDR3 has 16 amino acids. The CDR3 is CATSPEVGYSNQPQHF. Here the CDR3 DNA reads TGCGCCACCAGTCCTGAGGTCGGGTACAGCAATCAGCCCCAGCATTTT.

The CDR3: CASSLARQNIQYF. Written as DNA, the CDR3 is TGTGCCAGCAGCTTGGCCCGTCAGAACATTCAGTACTTC. V usage is TRBV7-2 and J usage is TRBJ2-7; no clear D gene. The closer fit of TRBJ2-4 to the DNA end suggests the J call may be wrong. The CDR3 runs to 13 residues. The germline V gene has CDR1 SGHTA and CDR2 FQGNSA.

The CDR3 DNA reads as TGCGCCAGCAGCGGAACCGGGACTAGCGACAATGAGCAGTACTTC. This encodes CASSGTGTSDNEQYF. The chain joins TRBV5-1 to TRBJ2-5; 10 bases match TRBD2. The CDR3 runs 15 residues. Germline V gene data show CDR1 as SGHRS and CDR2 as YFSETQ. The trim removed 4 bases at V and 11 bases at J, leaving 14 bases unmatched.

The chain links TRBV6-2 or TRBV6-3 to TRBJ2-3; D possibly corresponds to TRBD2 (6 bases). Germline V CDR1 and CDR2: MNHEY, SVGEGT. The CDR3 sequence is 17 residues long. The V end was cut by 2 bases, the J end by 7 bases, with 22 bases between. The CDR3 DNA reads as TGTGCCAGCAGTTACCGAGGAGGACTATTTGAATTCAATACGCAGTATTTT. Its protein is CASSYRGGLFEFNTQYF.

This sequence joins TRBV6-6 and TRBJ1-2, with 8 bases lining up with TRBD1. Losses at the gene ends were 6 bases for V and 7 bases for J; bases not matched to a gene: 4. CDR1 is MNHNY, CDR2 SVGAGI, per germline (reference sequence). The CDR3 length is 12 residues. CDR3 residues: CASRQGVSGYTF. The CDR3 nucleotides read TGTGCCAGCAGACAGGGGGTTAGTGGCTACACCTTC.

In this sample, this clonotype turned up once. The chain employs TRBV20-1 and TRBJ2-3; D unresolved. CDR3 length: 13 residues. Germline CDR1 reads DFQATT; CDR2 reads SNEGSKA (reference sequence). Trimming removed 0 bases from V and 11 bases from J, with 15 bases in between. CDR3 nucleotide sequence: TGCAGTGCTAGAGAAATCTCCGGGTATATGCAGTATTTT. Protein product: CSAREISGYMQYF.